Shown below are 11 T cell receptor beta chains from a single sample sequenced in a study of CD8 T cells in Susac syndrome. RNA was extracted with the RNeasy kit, and a quantity of about 0.45 to 1 ug was reverse transcribed using random hexamers. MiXCR, run by TCRdb on the immunoSEQ multiplex PCR reads, gives a single entry per CDR3 protein. The sample yields about 150,000 distinct CDR3 sequences, about 96% seen once. The source material was CD4+ T cells from PBMCs. These receptor sequences come from a human donor with Susac syndrome.

This clonotype was seen a few times. J is TRBJ1-1 and V is TRBV9; D uncertain. There are 14 residues in the CDR3. V lost 0 bases and J 0 bases, leaving 6 bases between the germline ends. The V gene's germline CDR1 is SGDLS and CDR2 YYNGEE. The CDR3 is CASSVGPMNTEAFF. Written as DNA, the CDR3 is TGTGCCAGCAGCGTAGGCCCCATGAACACTGAAGCTTTCTTT.

The CDR3 sequence: CASSHPGRGNGYTF. The CDR3 coding sequence is TGCGCCAGCAGCCACCCGGGACGTGGGAATGGCTACACCTTC. This sequence joins TRBV4-1 and TRBJ1-2; maybe TRBD1 (5 bases). The germline gives CDR1 MGHRA, CDR2 YSYEKL. This CDR3 contains 14 residues. Trimming left V 3 bases short and J 6 bases short, with 14 bases between.

The chain couples TRBV28 to TRBJ2-5; tentatively, D is TRBD1 (6 bases). This CDR3 spans 15 amino acids. V was pared by 5 bases and J by 4 bases, with 17 bases between. Germline V gives CDR1 MDHEN, CDR2 SYDVKM. DNA for the CDR3: TGTGCCAGCAGTGGGGCGGACAGAGGAGGAGAGACCCAGTACTTC. It is translated as CASSGADRGGETQYF.

V gene TRBV15 combines with J gene TRBJ1-4; the match to TRBD1 covers 10 bases. The germline V gene has CDR1 LNHNV and CDR2 YYDKDF (reference sequence). J gave up 8 bases and V 5 bases, and 5 bases lay outside the gene matches. There are 14 residues in the CDR3. As DNA, the CDR3 is TGTGCCACCAGCTCCGACAGGGGGCAGGAAAAACTGTTTTTT. This gives the protein CATSSDRGQEKLFF.

V and J are TRBV7-9 and TRBJ2-5; unclear D gene. V dropped 2 bases and J dropped 0 bases, with 10 bases sitting between them. The CDR3 is 15 residues long. The V gene's germline CDR1 is SEHNR and CDR2 FQNEAQ (reference sequence). The CDR3 coding sequence is TGTGCCAGCAGCTTAAAACGGGTGTACCAAGAGACCCAGTACTTC. It encodes CASSLKRVYQETQYF.

The rearrangement uses TRBV20-1 and TRBJ1-5, with D possibly being TRBD1 (5 bases). CDR1 and CDR2 from the germline V gene are DFQATT and SNEGSKA (reference sequence). The V end lost 3 bases, the J end lost 2 bases, and 5 bases lay between the germline ends. The CDR3 is 12 residues long. The CDR3 sequence is CSARTGNQPQHF. CDR3 bases: TGCAGTGCTAGGACAGGCAATCAGCCCCAGCATTTT.

Written as DNA, the CDR3 is TGTGCCAGCAGCTCCAGTGGCCCCTACGAGCAGTACTTC. Its protein product is CASSSSGPYEQYF. The rearrangement uses TRBV7-9 and TRBJ2-7; D is undetermined. The CDR3 spans 13 residues. CDR1 is SEHNR and CDR2 is FQNEAQ in the germline V gene (reference sequence). V was clipped by 4 bases and J by 2 bases, with 9 bases between them.

This chain joins TRBV2 and TRBJ2-3, with unresolved D. The V end was cut by 8 bases, the J end by 1 base, with 10 bases between. CDR1 is SNHLY, CDR2 FYNNEI, per germline. The CDR3 loop spans 13 amino acids. DNA for the CDR3: TGTGCCAGCGCGACCGAAGGCACAGATACGCAGTATTTT. The encoded protein is CASATEGTDTQYF. Together with reference TRBV2 and TRBJ2-3, the CDR3 gives the full variable domain: EPEVTQTPSHQVTQMGQEVILRCVPISNHLYFYWYRQILGQKVEFLVSFYNNEISEKSEIFDDQFSVERPDGSNFTLKIRSTKLEDSAMYFCASATEGTDTQYFGPGTRLTVL.

DNA for the CDR3: TGCAGTGCTAGAGATCAGGGGGCCAAAAACATTCAGTACTTC. Its protein product is CSARDQGAKNIQYF. The genes are TRBV20-1 and TRBJ2-4, with D possibly matching TRBD1 (6 bases). Germline CDR1 is DFQATT and CDR2 is SNEGSKA (reference sequence). Trimming left V 0 bases short and J 1 base short, with 7 bases between. This CDR3 has 14 residues.

The chain combines TRBV19 with TRBJ1-2; TRBD1 matches at 9 bases. The V segment lost 9 bases and the J segment 4 bases; nucleotides outside the gene matches: 15. The CDR3 extends over 16 amino acids. The V gene's germline CDR1 is LNHDA and CDR2 SQIVND (reference sequence). CDR3 in DNA: TGTGCCAGCTCCTCCGGGACAGGGCCCTCAACCTATGGCTACACCTTC. Protein: CASSSGTGPSTYGYTF.

The rearrangement uses TRBV4-2 and TRBJ1-2; TRBD1 might be the D (6 bases). Germline V gene data show CDR1 as LGHNA and CDR2 as YNFKEQ. The CDR3 consists of 15 residues. Trimming shortened V by 4 bases and J by 5 bases, and 17 bases separated the two germline ends. The CDR3 DNA is TGTGCCAGCAGCCGACATCCGGGACAACTGTATGGCTACACCTTC. This sequence encodes CASSRHPGQLYGYTF.